The 16 T cell receptor beta chains given below trace back to one sample, sequenced in a study of pediatric ulcerative colitis. Libraries were prepared by immunoSEQ multiplex PCR; TCRdb keeps only in-frame clonotypes and omits some of them. Altogether around 68,000 clones are present, just over 75% being singletons, with the ten largest covering roughly 5.5%. Sequencing was done on a sample of blood. Every receptor here comes from a boy aged 10-17 years with moderate ulcerative colitis.

This clone was seen a single time. The chain joins TRBV21-1 to TRBJ2-1; the table's D call TRBD1 went unverified against the DNA. TRBV21-1 represents a pseudogene. CDR3 size: 17 residues. CDR3 sequence (DNA): TGTGCCAGCAGCAAAATAACCGGGACAATGACCTACAATGAGCAGTTCTTC. Protein product: CASSKITGTMTYNEQFF.

The chain recombines TRBV27 with TRBJ2-7; TRBD2 matches 9 bases. V lost 5 bases to trimming and J lost 2 bases; unmatched junction nucleotides: 4. The CDR3 consists of 14 residues. Germline loops: CDR1 MNHEY, CDR2 SMNVEV (reference sequence). This CDR3 is CASSRSSGTYEQYF. The CDR3 nucleotides read TGTGCCAGCAGTCGATCTAGCGGGACCTACGAGCAGTACTTC.

This clone was observed a single time. The chain is built from TRBV2 and TRBJ1-5, with D possibly matching TRBD1 (5 bases). CDR1 is SNHLY and CDR2 is FYNNEI in the germline V gene. The V and J ends lost 6 bases and 5 bases respectively, with 14 bases between them. CDR3 size: 14 residues. The DNA of the CDR3 is TGTGCCAGCAGGCCGGGACGGGGAGATCAGCCCCAGCATTTT. Translated: CASRPGRGDQPQHF.

The V call is TRBV19, the J call TRBJ1-2; 9 nucleotides align to TRBD1. The ends lost 7 bases at V and 4 bases at J; junction bases unmatched: 7. The CDR3 loop spans 14 amino acids. Germline V gives CDR1 LNHDA, CDR2 SQIVND (reference sequence). This CDR3 is CASIPPTGGYGYTF. The DNA of the CDR3 is TGTGCCAGTATCCCTCCGACAGGGGGCTATGGCTACACCTTC.

This rearrangement joins TRBV6-6 to TRBJ1-1, with D perhaps TRBD1 (5 bases). V lost 6 bases and J 1 base, leaving 9 bases between the germline ends. The CDR3 totals 13 residues. Per the germline V gene, CDR1 is MNHNY and CDR2 is SVGAGI (reference sequence). The CDR3 protein is CASSLRANTEAFF. In DNA, the CDR3 is TGTGCCAGCAGCCTCAGGGCGAACACTGAAGCTTTCTTT.

The rearrangement uses TRBV7-6 and TRBJ2-7; weak D call: TRBD2 (6 bases). The germline V gene has CDR1 SGHVS and CDR2 FNYEAQ. The CDR3 is 15 residues long. Trimming removed 1 base at V and 2 bases at J, with 12 bases between. Here the CDR3 reads CASSLGVGRPYEQYF. The CDR3 coding sequence is TGTGCCAGCAGCTTAGGAGTCGGGAGACCCTACGAGCAGTACTTC.

This clone was seen only a few times. This sequence joins TRBV7-6 and TRBJ2-2; D unclear. In germline, CDR1 is SGHVS, CDR2 FNYEAQ. V was trimmed by 0 bases and J by 1 base, leaving 6 bases between them. The CDR3 has 15 residues. The CDR3: CASSLAGLNTGELFF. The CDR3 region has the DNA TGTGCCAGCAGCTTAGCCGGTTTGAACACCGGGGAGCTGTTTTTT.

This chain connects TRBV27 to TRBJ2-3; 8 nucleotides line up with TRBD1. Trimming at V came to 3 bases and at J to 0 bases, leaving 11 bases not matched to a gene. In germline, CDR1 is MNHEY, CDR2 SMNVEV (reference sequence). This CDR3 region has 18 residues. The CDR3 reads CASSFRDRRSYSTDTQYF. The CDR3 coding sequence is TGTGCCAGCAGTTTTCGGGACAGGCGATCATATAGCACAGATACGCAGTATTTT.

The V and J genes are TRBV27 and TRBJ2-1; 8 nucleotides agree with TRBD2. The ends lost 6 bases at V and 4 bases at J; junction bases unmatched: 5. This CDR3 spans 14 amino acids. Germline V gene lookup returns CDR1 MNHEY and CDR2 SMNVEV (reference sequence). CDR3 sequence: CASRPGGVYNEQFF. DNA for the CDR3: TGTGCCAGCAGACCCGGGGGGGTATACAATGAGCAGTTCTTC.

This chain links TRBV5-4 with TRBJ2-7, with D perhaps being TRBD1 or TRBD2 (5 bases each). The V gene's germline CDR1 is SGHNT and CDR2 YYREEE (reference sequence). V lost 5 bases and J lost 2, with 14 bases in between. The CDR3 totals 14 residues. The CDR3 DNA reads TGTGCCAGCAGAAGCTGGGGGAATACCTACGAGCAGTACTTC. It codes for CASRSWGNTYEQYF.

This sequence joins TRBV30 and TRBJ1-2; TRBD1 matches 9 bases. The CDR3 is 14 amino acids. CDR1 is GTSNPN, CDR2 SVGIG, per germline (reference sequence). V shed 2 bases, J shed 4 bases, and the junction held 5 bases outside the gene matches. The CDR3 bases are TGTGCCTGGAGTACCGGGACAGGGTCCTATGGCTACACCTTC. This translates into CAWSTGTGSYGYTF. The full variable domain, with the rest looked up from reference TRBV30 and TRBJ1-2, is SQTIHQWPATLVQPVGSPLSLECTVEGTSNPNLYWYRQAAGRGLQLLFYSVGIGQISSEVPQNLSASRPQDRQFILSSKKLLLSDSGFYLCAWSTGTGSYGYTFGSGTRLTVV.

V and J are TRBV6-5 and TRBJ1-6; 7 bases fit TRBD1. The junction had 8 bases not matched to a gene; V was cut back by 5 bases and J by 7 bases. This CDR3 region has 15 residues. Germline V CDR1 and CDR2: MNHEY, SVGAGI. CDR3 sequence: CASSTRTGPNSPLHF. In nucleotides, the CDR3 is TGTGCCAGCAGTACTAGGACAGGCCCAAATTCACCCCTCCACTTT.

With respect to this clone: Distinct nucleotide sequences in the sample also encode this CDR3. The genes are TRBV5-1 and TRBJ2-1; D perhaps matches TRBD1 (6 bases). Germline V gene sequence: CDR1 SGHRS, CDR2 YFSETQ. The V end lost 4 bases, the J end lost 2 bases, and 10 bases lay between the germline ends. There are 14 residues in the CDR3. The chain's CDR3 is CASSGSGAYNEQFF. The CDR3 DNA is TGCGCCAGCAGCGGGTCAGGGGCCTACAATGAGCAGTTCTTC. The full variable domain, its missing parts supplied by reference TRBV5-1 and TRBJ2-1, is KAGVTQTPRYLIKTRGQQVTLSCSPISGHRSVSWYQQTPGQGLQFLFEYFSETQRNKGNFPGRFSGRQFSNSRSEMNVSTLELGDSALYLCASSGSGAYNEQFFGPGTRLTVL.

This clone has just a few counts. The chain couples TRBV10-3 to TRBJ2-7, with unresolved D. This CDR3 is built from 12 residues. Between the trimmed V and J ends, which lost 5 bases and 6 bases, there was a span of 11 bases. Germline V CDR1 and CDR2: ENHRY, SYGVKD. The CDR3 DNA is TGTGCCATCAGTCCCAGCGTGGGCGAGCAGTACTTC. Residues: CAISPSVGEQYF.

The genes are TRBV4-1 and TRBJ1-3; 9 bases fit TRBD1. Germline V gene data show CDR1 as MGHRA and CDR2 as YSYEKL. J lost 1 base, V lost 3 bases, and 4 bases had no gene match. This CDR3 contains 16 residues. Here the CDR3 DNA reads TGCGCCAGCAGCCAGCCGGGACAGGGATCTGGAAACACCATATATTTT. Protein product: CASSQPGQGSGNTIYF.

The gene calls are TRBV10-2 and TRBJ2-3; 7 bases agree with TRBD2. The trim removed 8 bases at V and 2 bases at J, leaving 10 bases unmatched. The CDR3 contains 15 residues. From germline, CDR1 is WSHSY and CDR2 SAAADI. The CDR3, as DNA: TGCGCCAGCTTCGTCCGCGGGGGATACACAGATACGCAGTATTTT. Translating gives CASFVRGGYTDTQYF.